These 24 T cell receptor beta chains share one sample of origin, sequenced in a study of T-cell reconstitution after alpha-beta-depleted transplantation in children. Unique molecular identifiers were used to barcode this TCRbeta library. TCRdb processed the PCR reads anew with MiXCR; each CDR3 protein has one entry. This sample has approximately 240,000 distinct CDR3 sequences, with around 10% found just once. The material was PBMCs from the stem cell graft donor, obtained from the stem cell graft. The origin of the receptors is a human donor who donated a stem cell graft to a child with acute lymphoblastic leukemia.

At least ten counts were recorded for this clonotype. V is TRBV20-1 and J is TRBJ2-2, with TRBD2 matching over 9 bases. Germline-derived CDR1 and CDR2 are DFQATT and SNEGSKA (reference sequence). The CDR3 loop spans 15 amino acids. The V gene end was trimmed by 1 base and the J gene end by 2 bases; junction bases not matched to a gene: 2. Written as DNA, the CDR3 is TGCAGTGCTAGAGTGACTAGCGGCAACACCGGGGAGCTGTTTTTT. Its protein product is CSARVTSGNTGELFF.

In this sample, this clonotype turned up many times. This chain uses TRBV2 with TRBJ1-5; D is unclear. The CDR3 has 13 amino acids. Germline V lookup: CDR1 SNHLY, CDR2 FYNNEI. The ends were cut back, 6 bases at V and 0 bases at J, with 6 bases in the middle. The CDR3 is CASRQNSNQPQHF. As DNA, the CDR3 is TGTGCCAGCAGACAAAATAGCAATCAGCCCCAGCATTTT.

The J gene is TRBJ1-1, the V gene TRBV6-1; unclear D gene. Germline V CDR1 and CDR2: MNHNS, SASEGT. The CDR3 spans 15 residues. Trimming stripped 7 bases from V and 0 bases from J, with 15 bases between. For the CDR3, the DNA is TGTGCCAGCATAATGAGGAGATACATGAACACTGAAGCTTTCTTT. Translated: CASIMRRYMNTEAFF.

This rearrangement joins TRBV5-1 to TRBJ1-1; D might be TRBD1 (5 bases). The CDR3 extends over 14 amino acids. Per the germline V gene, CDR1 is SGHRS and CDR2 is YFSETQ. The V end was cut by 0 bases, the J end by 7 bases, with 13 bases between. The DNA of the CDR3 is TGCGCCAGCAGCTTGGGGCAGGGATATGGTGAAGCTTTCTTT. It yields the protein CASSLGQGYGEAFF.

This rearrangement joins TRBV12-3 or TRBV12-4 to TRBJ2-3; 13 positions match TRBD2. With V trimmed by 3 bases and J by 2 bases, 2 bases remained unmatched. The CDR3 has 16 amino acids. CDR3 DNA: TGTGCCAGCAGTTTCGGACTAGCGGGGGCCACAGATACGCAGTATTTT. This translates into CASSFGLAGATDTQYF.

In its sample, this clonotype was seen a few times. In nucleotides, the CDR3 is TGTGCCAGCAGCGCTGCGGGGGAGGCCTACAATGAGCAGTTCTTC. Its translation is CASSAAGEAYNEQFF. The chain carries TRBV7-7 and TRBJ2-1, with 7 bases identical to TRBD2. CDR1 SSHAT and CDR2 FNYEAQ come from the germline V gene (reference sequence). This CDR3 has 15 residues. V dropped 5 bases and J dropped 2; count of bases not matched to a gene: 6. Full variable domain (remainder filled in from reference TRBV7-7 and TRBJ2-1): GAGVSQSPRYKVTKRGQDVTLRCDPISSHATLYWYQQALGQGPEFLTYFNYEAQPDKSGLPSDRFSAERPEGSISTLTIQRTEQRDSAMYRCASSAAGEAYNEQFFGPGTRLTVL.

The chain carries TRBV25-1 and TRBJ1-1, with D maybe TRBD1 (5 bases). Germline assignment: CDR1 MGHDK and CDR2 SYGVNS. The CDR3 runs to 11 residues. CDR3 sequence: CDPGVNTEAFF. DNA for the CDR3: TGTGACCCGGGGGTGAACACTGAAGCTTTCTTT.

The CDR3 is CASSETDRGRSIGDYTF. The DNA for the CDR3 is TGTGCCAGCAGTGAAACGGACAGGGGGAGATCCATCGGCGACTACACCTTC. The chain combines TRBV25-1 with TRBJ1-2; the match to TRBD1 covers 10 bases. The CDR3 length is 17 residues. Germline CDR1 is MGHDK and CDR2 is SYGVNS. V dropped 2 bases and J dropped 10; count of bases not matched to a gene: 16.

The gene calls are TRBV4-1 and TRBJ2-7; D may match TRBD1 or TRBD2 (5 bases each). Germline V gene lookup returns CDR1 MGHRA and CDR2 YSYEKL. With 0 bases removed from V and 3 bases from J, the gap between germline ends came to 15 bases. The CDR3 runs to 16 residues. CDR3 amino acids: CASSQDREGWVYEQYF. The CDR3 bases are TGCGCCAGCAGCCAAGATCGAGAGGGGTGGGTCTACGAGCAGTACTTC.

The sample holds a few counts of this clonotype. The chain joins TRBV20-1 to TRBJ1-1, with 9 bases identical to TRBD1. Trimming removed 3 bases from V and 8 bases from J; junction bases left unmatched: 10. Germline V lookup: CDR1 DFQATT, CDR2 SNEGSKA (reference sequence). The CDR3 loop spans 14 amino acids. DNA for the CDR3: TGCAGTGCTAGTTTGGGGACAGGGCTGAGGGAAGCTTTCTTT. This encodes CSASLGTGLREAFF.

This clonotype was recorded at least ten times. The J gene is TRBJ2-7, the V gene TRBV9; 12 bases line up with TRBD2. Germline assignment: CDR1 SGDLS and CDR2 YYNGEE. CDR3 length: 19 amino acids. V lost 3 bases, J lost 4 bases, and 17 bases stayed unmatched. The CDR3 sequence: CASSEGLTSGGRLNYEQYF. CDR3 DNA sequence: TGTGCCAGCAGCGAGGGATTGACTAGCGGGGGCAGATTGAATTACGAGCAGTACTTC.

This clonotype was recorded many times. The rearrangement uses TRBV2 and TRBJ1-1; D remains ambiguous. Deletions cut 8 bases from V and 0 bases from J, with 7 bases between. Germline V CDR1 and CDR2: SNHLY, FYNNEI. This CDR3 region has 12 residues. CDR3 DNA: TGTGCCAGCCGAAGCCTGAACACTGAAGCTTTCTTT. It specifies CASRSLNTEAFF.

This clonotype was seen ten or more times. The rearrangement links TRBV15 to TRBJ1-2, with 7 positions matching TRBD1. The CDR3 length is 14 residues. Trimming removed 1 base from V and 5 bases from J; junction bases left unmatched: 4. Germline V CDR1 and CDR2: LNHNV, YYDKDF (reference sequence). In nucleotides, the CDR3 is TGTGCCACCAGCAGAGTGCAGGGGGTATATGGCTACACCTTC. Translation: CATSRVQGVYGYTF.

The J gene is TRBJ2-1, the V gene TRBV11-2, with 9 nucleotides matching TRBD1. Germline V gene sequence: CDR1 SGHAT, CDR2 FQNNGV. J was trimmed by 9 bases and V by 0 bases; bases with no gene match: 9. CDR3 length equals 16 residues. The CDR3 sequence: CASSLDAGQGLFEQFF. The DNA for the CDR3 is TGTGCCAGCAGCTTAGATGCGGGACAGGGTCTTTTTGAGCAGTTCTTC. The complete variable domain, with remaining parts taken from reference TRBV11-2 and TRBJ2-1, reads EAGVAQSPRYKIIEKRQSVAFWCNPISGHATLYWYQQILGQGPKLLIQFQNNGVVDDSQLPKDRFSAERLKGVDSTLKIQPAKLEDSAVYLCASSLDAGQGLFEQFFGPGTRLTVL.

In this sample, this clonotype turned up a few times. The chain combines TRBV29-1 with TRBJ2-7; D not resolved. V was clipped by 4 bases and J by 3 bases, with 10 bases between them. This CDR3 is built from 12 residues. Germline values: CDR1 SQVTM, CDR2 ANQGSEA. CDR3 nucleotides: TGCAGCGTTGCCGGACCGCGCTACGAGCAGTACTTC. Protein: CSVAGPRYEQYF.

In its sample, this clonotype was seen many times. The V gene is TRBV9, the J gene TRBJ1-2; D not certain. The V gene's germline CDR1 is SGDLS and CDR2 YYNGEE. This CDR3 has 12 amino acids. Trimming removed 4 bases from V and 4 bases from J, with 8 bases in between. Here the CDR3 reads CASSPPGYGYTF. As DNA, the CDR3 is TGTGCCAGCAGCCCCCCCGGCTATGGCTACACCTTC.

The sample holds many counts of this clonotype. The V and J genes are TRBV20-1 and TRBJ2-4; TRBD2 agrees at 11 bases. Germline values: CDR1 DFQATT, CDR2 SNEGSKA (reference sequence). V trimming: 3 bases; J trimming: 9 bases; junction bases outside the gene matches: 7. The CDR3 sequence is 14 residues long. CDR3 sequence reads: CSASSGGADVIQYF. CDR3 DNA sequence: TGCAGTGCTAGTAGCGGGGGGGCCGATGTCATTCAGTACTTC.

This clonotype was observed many times. The gene calls are TRBV4-2 and TRBJ1-1; D is uncertain. The V gene lost 1 base and the J gene lost 1 base, with 10 bases spanning the gap. The CDR3 loop spans 15 amino acids. The germline V gene has CDR1 LGHNA and CDR2 YNFKEQ. The CDR3 loop is CASSQGWDTNTEAFF. The CDR3 DNA reads as TGTGCCAGCAGCCAAGGGTGGGATACGAACACTGAAGCTTTCTTT.

The gene calls are TRBV27 and TRBJ2-3; 7 nucleotides line up with TRBD2. Germline-derived CDR1 and CDR2 are MNHEY and SMNVEV (reference sequence). CDR3 length: 14 residues. With 5 bases clipped from V and 3 bases from J, the junction kept 5 bases outside the gene matches. The CDR3 DNA is TGTGCCAGCAGTCTGGGGGGGGTTACAGATACGCAGTATTTT. As protein: CASSLGGVTDTQYF.

This clonotype was seen many times. The gene calls are TRBV6-5 and TRBJ1-5; D is unresolved. This CDR3 region has 15 residues. V was pared by 6 bases and J by 0 bases, with 12 bases between. The germline CDR1 and CDR2 sequences are MNHEY and SVGAGI. This CDR3 reads CASRIRVYSNQPQHF. The CDR3 DNA reads as TGTGCCAGCAGGATCAGAGTTTATAGCAATCAGCCCCAGCATTTT.

This clonotype was counted ten times or more. This sequence joins TRBV25-1 and TRBJ2-1; 10 nucleotides agree with TRBD1. The V and J ends lost 4 bases and 6 bases, in that order; junction bases with no gene match: 9. From germline, CDR1 is MGHDK and CDR2 SYGVNS. The CDR3 runs to 16 residues. CDR3 protein: CASSVSTGTGVNEQFF. The CDR3 DNA reads as TGTGCCAGCAGTGTTTCCACCGGGACAGGGGTCAATGAGCAGTTCTTC.

This clonotype was seen many times. The chain combines TRBV7-2 with TRBJ2-2, with 10 nucleotides matching TRBD1. The CDR3 consists of 15 residues. Per the germline V gene, CDR1 is SGHTA and CDR2 is FQGNSA. V was clipped by 4 bases and J by 7 bases; unmatched bases: 6. The CDR3 here is CASSSGQGEIGELFF. The DNA of the CDR3 is TGTGCCAGCAGCTCCGGACAGGGGGAAATCGGGGAGCTGTTTTTT.

The chain recombines TRBV20-1 with TRBJ2-7; 11 bases align to TRBD2. The V segment lost 6 bases and the J segment 3 bases; nucleotides outside the gene matches: 10. The CDR3 contains 15 residues. CDR1 and CDR2 from the germline V gene are DFQATT and SNEGSKA (reference sequence). The CDR3 DNA follows: TGCAGTGCCAGACCCCTAGCGGGGGGCATCTACGAGCAGTACTTC. As protein: CSARPLAGGIYEQYF.

In its sample, this clonotype was seen many times. J is TRBJ2-7 and V is TRBV4-1; TRBD1 matches 7 bases. The germline V gene has CDR1 MGHRA and CDR2 YSYEKL. J gave up 3 bases and V 0 bases, and 5 bases lay outside the gene matches. This CDR3 spans 15 amino acids. The DNA of the CDR3 is TGCGCCAGCAGCCAAGATCAGTCAGGGGGCTACGAGCAGTACTTC. Its protein product is CASSQDQSGGYEQYF.